The text below deals with one T cell receptor beta chain. TCRdb redid the calling of the RT-PCR reads with MiXCR, one entry per CDR3 protein. This sample has roughly 500,000 distinct CDR3 sequences; 15% to 20% occur once, and the top ten carry 3% to 3.5%. The sample originates from a study of response to subunit inactivated influenza vaccine. Deletions cut 1 base from V and 1 base from J, with 8 bases between. The CDR3 has 16 residues. Per germline, CDR1 MNHNS and CDR2 SASEGT. The TCR originated in a man between 50 and 69 years old who received an inactivated influenza vaccine. The V gene is TRBV6-1, the J gene TRBJ2-6; D gene unclear. Source: CD4+ T cells sorted from PBMCs, taken less than 30 months after vaccination. The CDR3: CASSEVWGSGANVLTF. The CDR3 nucleotides read TGTGCCAGCAGTGAAGTGTGGGGATCTGGGGCCAACGTCCTGACTTTC.